The next 16 T cell receptor beta chains were all read from a single sample in a study of cytotoxic CD8 clonotypes in ibrutinib-treated CLL (dated by TCRdb to the early 2020s). Reading the label with the study, this specimen's time point is: about a year on ibrutinib. Libraries were built with the immunoSEQ multiplex PCR assay. TCRdb carries this immuneACCESS record with in-frame sequences only. Its versions omit some clonotypes, under half of them owing to an unresolved V gene in the studies checked, with the rest unexplained. For this sample there are 150,000 to 200,000 clones; 70% to 85% appear just once. The ten biggest clones cover about 2.1% of the sample. The source was PBMCs, collected after 12 months of ibrutinib treatment. The receptors come from a human donor with chronic lymphocytic leukemia.

This clone has only a few counts. The CDR3 bases are TGTGCCAGCAGCACAGGGACAGGGAAAAACATTCAGTACTTC. This encodes CASSTGTGKNIQYF. The chain recombines TRBV5-4 with TRBJ2-4; TRBD1 matches 9 bases. The germline V gene has CDR1 SGHNT and CDR2 YYREEE (reference sequence). This CDR3 spans 14 amino acids. The V segment lost 4 bases and the J segment 4 bases; nucleotides outside the gene matches: 3.

The V and J genes are TRBV27 and TRBJ1-5; 9 bases align to TRBD1. This CDR3 is built from 18 residues. Germline V lookup: CDR1 MNHEY, CDR2 SMNVEV (reference sequence). The trim removed 6 bases at V and 0 bases at J, leaving 12 bases unmatched. In nucleotides, the CDR3 is TGTGCCAGCAGCAAAATCGCCGACAGGGGGACTAGCAATCAGCCCCAGCATTTT. Amino acids: CASSKIADRGTSNQPQHF.

The chain joins TRBV25-1 to TRBJ1-6; D remains ambiguous. V was trimmed by 3 bases and J by 5 bases, leaving 11 bases between them. The CDR3 extends over 15 amino acids. Germline CDR1 MGHDK, CDR2 SYGVNS. CDR3 amino acids: CASSEPGPNNSPLHF. As DNA, the CDR3 is TGTGCCAGCAGTGAGCCGGGTCCTAATAATTCACCCCTCCACTTT.

The V call is TRBV5-1, the J call TRBJ2-7; the D is unclear. Germline loops: CDR1 SGHRS, CDR2 YFSETQ. The CDR3 sequence is 13 residues long. V was cut by 4 bases and J by 3 bases, with 11 bases left in between. The CDR3 here is CASSPLEGYEQYF. The CDR3, as DNA: TGCGCCAGCAGCCCCTTGGAAGGCTACGAGCAGTACTTC.

The chain carries TRBV28 and TRBJ1-1; D is undetermined. Germline V gene sequence: CDR1 MDHEN, CDR2 SYDVKM. Trimming stripped 2 bases from V and 6 bases from J, with 13 bases between. This CDR3 is 14 amino acids long. The CDR3 loop reads CASSLPSTRSEAFF. The CDR3 DNA sequence: TGTGCCAGCAGTTTACCCTCGACTAGGTCTGAAGCTTTCTTT.

This chain joins TRBV6-6 and TRBJ2-7; D unresolved. The germline CDR1 and CDR2 sequences are MNHNY and SVGAGI (reference sequence). Trimming pared 2 bases from V and 2 bases from J, leaving 10 bases between. The CDR3 contains 14 residues. CDR3 amino acids: CASSYLGPTYEQYF. The CDR3 DNA sequence: TGTGCCAGCAGTTACCTCGGACCGACCTACGAGCAGTACTTC.

The table lists this clone with a few counts. This chain links TRBV14 with TRBJ1-2; D is unclear. The CDR3 is 13 residues long. Per the germline V gene, CDR1 is SGHDN and CDR2 is FVKESK. V was shortened by 3 bases and J by 6 bases, with 11 bases between the two germline ends. The CDR3 coding sequence is TGTGCCAGCAGCCACATCGGTGGTCATGGCTACACCTTC. Its protein product is CASSHIGGHGYTF.

The gene calls are TRBV2 and TRBJ2-7; unclear D gene. V lost 5 bases, J lost 2 bases, and 7 bases lay in between. The CDR3 sequence is 12 residues long. Germline lookup yields CDR1 SNHLY and CDR2 FYNNEI. The CDR3 loop reads CASSINTYEQYF. In DNA, the CDR3 is TGTGCCAGCAGTATTAATACCTACGAGCAGTACTTC.

The CDR3 bases are TGTGCCTGGAGCCGGAAGGGGTCCTACAATGAGCAGTTCTTC. This gives the protein CAWSRKGSYNEQFF. The rearrangement joins TRBV30 to TRBJ2-1; TRBD1 is a possible D gene (5 bases). There are 14 residues in the CDR3. Trimming stripped 3 bases from V and 1 base from J, with 10 bases between. The germline V gene has CDR1 GTSNPN and CDR2 SVGIG (reference sequence).

The CDR3 DNA is TGCGCCAGCAGCGCCGGACTAGCGGGGGGCACAGATACGCAGTATTTT. This translates into CASSAGLAGGTDTQYF. The V and J genes are TRBV5-1 and TRBJ2-3; 13 nucleotides align to TRBD2. Germline V gives CDR1 SGHRS, CDR2 YFSETQ. The CDR3 loop spans 16 amino acids. Trimming removed 4 bases from V and 1 base from J; junction bases left unmatched: 3.

J is TRBJ2-3 and V is TRBV11-3; perhaps D is TRBD1 or TRBD2 (6 bases each). This CDR3 comprises 15 residues. CDR1 SGHNT and CDR2 YENEEA come from the germline V gene. V lost 0 bases to trimming and J lost 5 bases, with 12 bases between them. The CDR3 nucleotides are TGTGCCAGCAGCTTAGAGGGGGGCCGAGTAGATACGCAGTATTTT. This gives the protein CASSLEGGRVDTQYF. The complete variable domain, with remaining parts taken from reference TRBV11-3 and TRBJ2-3, reads EAGVVQSPRYKIIEKKQPVAFWCNPISGHNTLYWYLQNLGQGPELLIRYENEEAVDDSQLPKDRFSAERLKGVDSTLKIQPAELGDSAVYLCASSLEGGRVDTQYFGPGTRLTVL.

The rearrangement uses TRBV6-1 and TRBJ2-1, with 10 bases identical to TRBD1. Unmatched junction bases numbered 8, after V lost 8 bases and J lost 7 bases. CDR1 is MNHNS, CDR2 SASEGT, per germline. The CDR3 is made up of 14 amino acids. CDR3 in DNA: TGTGCCAGCGCCCGGACAGGGGGGTCAAATGAGCAGTTCTTC. It is translated as CASARTGGSNEQFF.

This clone has only one observation. The chain couples TRBV9 to TRBJ1-6; the match to TRBD1 covers 8 bases. V lost 2 bases and J lost 2; bases outside the gene matches: 0. The CDR3 length is 15 residues. The V gene's germline CDR1 is SGDLS and CDR2 YYNGEE. The DNA of the CDR3 is TGTGCCAGCAGCGTGGGACAGGCCTATAATTCACCCCTCCACTTT. Its protein product is CASSVGQAYNSPLHF.

The chain is built from TRBV4-2 and TRBJ2-3, with 7 bases matching TRBD1. The CDR3 is 15 residues long. V was clipped by 4 bases and J by 3 bases; unmatched bases: 7. Germline V CDR1 and CDR2: LGHNA, YNFKEQ. CDR3 amino acids: CASSRTGVITDTQYF. As DNA, the CDR3 is TGTGCCAGCAGCCGAACAGGGGTGATAACAGATACGCAGTATTTT.

The V call is TRBV19, the J call TRBJ1-2; 8 nucleotides match TRBD1. This CDR3 has 16 amino acids. V lost 4 bases, J lost 8 bases, and 15 bases stayed unmatched. Per the germline V gene, CDR1 is LNHDA and CDR2 is SQIVND (reference sequence). The chain's CDR3 is CASSTPGQGYFGGYTF. The CDR3 nucleotides are TGTGCCAGTAGTACGCCCGGACAGGGCTATTTCGGGGGCTACACCTTC.

V usage is TRBV9 and J usage is TRBJ2-3; no clear D gene. This CDR3 comprises 16 residues. V shed 3 bases and J shed 1 base, with 15 bases lying between them. The germline gives CDR1 SGDLS, CDR2 YYNGEE. The CDR3: CASSAHRANRTDTQYF. The CDR3 DNA follows: TGTGCCAGCAGCGCCCACCGCGCCAACCGCACAGATACGCAGTATTTT.